Sequencing of this T cell receptor beta chain was carried out in a study of blood T cell repertoires in COVID-19. Study summary: Acute and convalescent COVID-19 samples came from the United States, Italy and Spain. From T cells, B-cell-depleted T cells, or PBMCs came the material, which was cDNA or gDNA.

Trimming at V came to 4 bases and at J to 5 bases, leaving 6 bases not matched to a gene. The CDR3 length is 14 residues. Per the germline V gene, CDR1 is SQVTM and CDR2 is ANQGSEA. Data came from immunoSEQ multiplex PCR; TCRdb stores just in-frame clones and leaves some out. The sample includes approximately 330,000 clones, over 75% of them seen just once. The sequenced material came from peripheral blood. The V call is TRBV29-1, the J call TRBJ2-2, with 8 bases matching TRBD2. The TCR comes from a woman aged 50 to 60 with active or convalescent COVID-19. The DNA of the CDR3 is TGCAGCGTTGTGGTAGCGGGGACGACCGGGGAGCTGTTTTTT. It specifies CSVVVAGTTGELFF.